This T cell receptor (beta chain) was recorded in a study of T cell repertoires and HLA-DP antigens. As for the study in general: Alloreactive CD4+ T cells targeted HLA-DP on transduced HeLa.

Per the germline V gene, CDR1 is SGDLS and CDR2 is YYNGEE. The length of the CDR3 is 15 residues. Losses at the gene ends were 4 bases for V and 6 bases for J; bases not matched to a gene: 10. The assay was immunoSEQ multiplex PCR, and TCRdb's table has in-frame clones only and misses some. Among around 70,000 clones listed, roughly 78% were seen once. About this clone itself: Its antigen is not known.

The TCR originated in a man aged 55 to 70 in good health and CMV-seronegative. This sequence joins TRBV9 and TRBJ2-7, with 10 bases fitting TRBD1. Sequencing input: CD4+ T cells from PBMCs. In DNA form, the CDR3 reads TGTGCCAGCAGCCCCGGGGGACAGGGGTCGACCGAGCAGTACTTC. Translated: CASSPGGQGSTEQYF. The complete variable domain, with remaining parts taken from reference TRBV9 and TRBJ2-7, reads DSGVTQTPKHLITATGQRVTLRCSPRSGDLSVYWYQQSLDQGLQFLIQYYNGEERAKGNILERFSAQQFPDLHSELNLSSLELGDSALYFCASSPGGQGSTEQYFGPGTRLTVT.